This is a list of T cell receptor beta chains from one sample in a study of response to subunit inactivated influenza vaccine. TCRdb processed the RT-PCR reads anew with MiXCR; each CDR3 protein has one entry. The table lists approximately 290,000 distinct CDR3 sequences, about 20% of them singletons. The sample consisted of PBMCs from blood, taken about 20 months after vaccination. These receptors were taken from a man between 50 and 75 years old who received an inactivated influenza vaccine. Both conserved end residues are part of each CDR3. Each record gives: CDR3 protein, J gene, D gene, V gene. The D gene is left open where the match is weak.

cdr3_aa: CASSDFTGLYNEQFF
j_call: TRBJ2-1
d_call: .
v_call: TRBV6-2/TRBV6-3

cdr3_aa: CSVRGTPNTEAFF
j_call: TRBJ1-1
d_call: .
v_call: TRBV29-1

cdr3_aa: CAISDRQGSQPQHF
j_call: TRBJ1-5
d_call: .
v_call: TRBV10-3

cdr3_aa: CASSLFGDTQYF
j_call: TRBJ2-3
d_call: .
v_call: TRBV12-3/TRBV12-4

cdr3_aa: CASSSSGLSLPDTQYF
j_call: TRBJ2-3
d_call: .
v_call: TRBV19

cdr3_aa: CASSYPKTTRGVTDTQYF
j_call: TRBJ2-3
d_call: .
v_call: TRBV6-2/TRBV6-3

cdr3_aa: CSVEDRLNTEAFF
j_call: TRBJ1-1
d_call: TRBD1
v_call: TRBV29-1

cdr3_aa: CASSLAGTGSQPQHF
j_call: TRBJ1-5
d_call: TRBD1
v_call: TRBV28

cdr3_aa: CASSPRVRTDTQYF
j_call: TRBJ2-3
d_call: .
v_call: TRBV7-2

cdr3_aa: CASSKGDISSYEQYF
j_call: TRBJ2-7
d_call: .
v_call: TRBV7-9

cdr3_aa: CASSATAGVLEQYF
j_call: TRBJ2-7
d_call: TRBD2
v_call: TRBV9

cdr3_aa: CASSPGTGAYGYTF
j_call: TRBJ1-2
d_call: TRBD1
v_call: TRBV6-1

cdr3_aa: CASSELGPKQYF
j_call: TRBJ2-3
d_call: .
v_call: TRBV2

cdr3_aa: CASSQAPQPNTEAFF
j_call: TRBJ1-1
d_call: .
v_call: TRBV4-2

cdr3_aa: CASSFLLAGEAFF
j_call: TRBJ1-1
d_call: .
v_call: TRBV7-2

cdr3_aa: CATSDLTPSGGSNTGELFF
j_call: TRBJ2-2
d_call: TRBD2
v_call: TRBV24-1

cdr3_aa: CASSLAIGTGFETQYF
j_call: TRBJ2-5
d_call: TRBD1
v_call: TRBV5-1

cdr3_aa: CASSLRTDSSYEQYF
j_call: TRBJ2-7
d_call: .
v_call: TRBV28